A single TCR beta chain is shown here with its context. What it recognizes is unknown. The data belong to a study of T-cell memory formation after mild COVID-19. MiXCR, applied by TCRdb to the 5' RACE reads, yields one record per CDR3 protein. The sample carries about 350,000 distinct CDR3 sequences, around 20% recorded once. Study-level findings and limits: The appearance of some responding clones in pre-infection memory suggested that cross-reactive memory joined.

V lost 3 bases, J lost 7 bases, and 16 bases lay in between. The CDR3 is made up of 16 amino acids. Looked up from germline, CDR1 is MGHDK and CDR2 is SYGVNS. Sequenced material: PBMCs or a T cell subset sorted from them (not recorded which). The TCR originated in a man between 18 and 29 years old who had mild COVID-19 (a few samples of this study predate the infection). Cell type and time point are not known. J is TRBJ1-6 and V is TRBV25-1; D possibly corresponds to TRBD1 (5 bases). CDR3 in DNA: TGTGCCAGCAGTGAGCTCCGGGGCAGCTCAAATTCACCCCTCCACTTT. Translating gives CASSELRGSSNSPLHF.